Below, one TCR beta chain is given with its context. This sample is drawn from a study of shared clonotypes between healthy human individuals. Assay: immunoSEQ multiplex PCR; the TCRdb copy retains only in-frame clones and omits some. The sample includes fewer than 550,000 clones, over 60% of them seen just once. This clonotype was obtained from a woman aged 40 to 50 in good health. Some clones in this sample may be carry-over from other donors' samples. The sample comprised PBMCs.

The CDR3: CAISAGQNTYEQYF. The DNA for the CDR3 is TGTGCCATCAGTGCGGGACAGAATACCTACGAGCAGTACTTC. The J gene is TRBJ2-7, the V gene TRBV10-3; 7 nucleotides line up with TRBD1. The CDR3 has 14 residues. The germline gives CDR1 ENHRY, CDR2 SYGVKD. The J segment lost 2 bases and the V segment lost 4 bases, leaving 5 bases of the junction unmatched.